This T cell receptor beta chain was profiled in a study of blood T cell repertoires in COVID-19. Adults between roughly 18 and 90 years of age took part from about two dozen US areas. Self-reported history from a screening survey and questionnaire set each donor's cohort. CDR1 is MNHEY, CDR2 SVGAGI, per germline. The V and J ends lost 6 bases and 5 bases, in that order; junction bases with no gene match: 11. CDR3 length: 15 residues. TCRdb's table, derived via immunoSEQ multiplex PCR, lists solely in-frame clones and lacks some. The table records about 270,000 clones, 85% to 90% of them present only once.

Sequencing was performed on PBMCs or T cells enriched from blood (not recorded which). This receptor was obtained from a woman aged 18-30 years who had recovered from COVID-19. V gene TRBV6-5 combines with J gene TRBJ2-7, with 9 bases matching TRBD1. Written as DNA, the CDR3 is TGTGCCAGCAGCACGAACCGGGACAGGGTCCACGAGCAGTACTTC. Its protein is CASSTNRDRVHEQYF.